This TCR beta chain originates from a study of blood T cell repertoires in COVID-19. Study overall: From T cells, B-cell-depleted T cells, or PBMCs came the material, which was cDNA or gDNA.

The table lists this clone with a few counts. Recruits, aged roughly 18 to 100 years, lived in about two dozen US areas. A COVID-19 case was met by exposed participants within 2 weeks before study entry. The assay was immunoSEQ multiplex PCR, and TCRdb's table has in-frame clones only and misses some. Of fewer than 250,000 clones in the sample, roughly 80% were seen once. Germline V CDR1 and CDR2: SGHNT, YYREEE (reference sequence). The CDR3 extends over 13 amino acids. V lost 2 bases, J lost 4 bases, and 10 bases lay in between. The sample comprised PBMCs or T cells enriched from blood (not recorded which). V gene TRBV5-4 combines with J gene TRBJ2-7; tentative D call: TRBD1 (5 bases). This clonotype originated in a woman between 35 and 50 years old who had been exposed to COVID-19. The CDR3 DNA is TGTGCCAGCAGCTTCCCAGGGATGTACGAGCAGTACTTC. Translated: CASSFPGMYEQYF.